The 3 T cell receptor beta chains in this list originate from one sample, sequenced in a study of cytomegalovirus exposure and HLA in healthy donors. Use of 60 Vbeta and 13 Jbeta primers characterized the PCR. The data were produced by immunoSEQ multiplex PCR, yet TCRdb's version contains in-frame clones alone and is incomplete. The repertoire consists of around 150,000 clones, with 65% to 70% occurring once and the leading ten covering roughly 1.7%. The sequencing input was PBMCs. Source of these receptors: a human donor in good health.

Comments on this clone: This specimen includes other DNA sequences encoding the same CDR3. The genes are TRBV9 and TRBJ2-2; D may be TRBD2 (6 bases). The germline V and J ends were trimmed by 0 bases and 3 bases, with 6 bases remaining between them. Germline CDR1 is SGDLS and CDR2 is YYNGEE. The CDR3 length is 14 residues. The chain's CDR3 is CASSVGGDTGELFF. DNA for the CDR3: TGTGCCAGCAGCGTAGGCGGGGACACCGGGGAGCTGTTTTTT.

The chain joins TRBV28 to TRBJ2-3; 11 bases match TRBD1. The CDR3 totals 14 residues. CDR1 is MDHEN and CDR2 is SYDVKM in the germline V gene. The V segment lost 6 bases and the J segment 7 bases; nucleotides outside the gene matches: 6. The DNA of the CDR3 is TGTGCCAGCAGGGCTGGACAGGGGGCAAATACGCAGTATTTT. This sequence encodes CASRAGQGANTQYF.

This clone has only one observation. V is TRBV15 and J is TRBJ2-1; 9 bases line up with TRBD2. Germline lookup yields CDR1 LNHNV and CDR2 YYDKDF (reference sequence). The CDR3 is made up of 15 amino acids. V lost 1 base and J lost 2; bases outside the gene matches: 0. CDR3 coding DNA: TGTGCCACCAGCAGAGCTAGCGGGGCCTACAATGAGCAGTTCTTC. It specifies CATSRASGAYNEQFF.